This T cell receptor (beta chain) was observed in a study of T-cell memory formation after mild COVID-19 (dated by TCRdb to the early 2020s). Notes on the research overall: TCR sequence clusters from the two donors were found to be largely donor specific. In a couple of donors, T-cell clones that expanded and contracted after mild COVID-19 were followed by sequencing TCRalpha and TCRbeta repertoires longitudinally. The cohort was made up of two young adult volunteers, one female and one male, who were previously healthy. What the authors observed across the whole study: Contracting CD4+ clones were found mainly in CM and EM memory subsets, while CD8+ clones were enriched in EMRA. Balanced CD4/CD8 phenotypes were observed for clones contracting from day 15 to 85, whereas a bias towards CD4+ was observed for a second wave of clones expanding from day 15 to 37. Some responding clones were found in pre-infection memory, which suggests that pre-existing cross-reactive memory T cells took part in the SARS-CoV-2 response. Only a couple of mild cases were covered in the study, and larger cohorts including severe cases with pre-infection samples were considered necessary. SARS-CoV-2 specificity of the second-wave clones peaking on day 37 was not confirmed.

Reads for this sample came from an Illumina NovaSeq 6000. TCRalpha and TCRbeta cDNA libraries were built by 5'RACE with constant-segment primers, adding sample barcodes and unique molecular identifiers. RNA was extracted from every sample with Trizol reagent. Library amplification was performed in two PCR steps, and a second sample barcode and Illumina TruSeq adapters were introduced in the second step. Sequencing of libraries was performed on an Illumina NovaSeq with 2 x 150 bp paired-end reads. Per the original workflow: Demultiplexing of reads and collapsing into UMI-guided consensus sequences were performed with migec v1.2.7. Using mixcr v2.1.11, the UMI consensuses were aligned to TRA and TRB V and J templates and assembled into clonotypes. A clonotype was counted as expanded or contracted only if both edgeR and NoisET called the change significant, with noise models trained on biological replicates. For edgeR calls, the thresholds were a false discovery rate-adjusted p below 0.01 and a log2 fold-change of 1. As an exploratory analysis of dynamics, max-normalized trajectories of the 1000 most abundant clonotypes were examined by PCA with hierarchical clustering. Each responding clone was given a CD4 or CD8 phenotype based on the CD4+ and CD8+ repertoires, which had been sequenced separately. Starting from the raw public reads, TCRdb applied fastp trimming at Q25, assembled clones with MiXCR and retained in-frame beta chains. Every entry covers one CDR3 protein and lists the most common genes and DNA from its rows. What appears here as the V and J calls and clone size reflects TCRdb's work, not the paper's. The sample profile shows 140,000 to 150,000 distinct CDR3 sequences; approximately 25% of them were found once. The ten top clones hold approximately 24% of the sample.

Relative to germline, V is 4 bases shorter and J is 4 bases shorter, with 8 bases between their ends. The germline V gene (reference sequence) supplies CDR1 LGHDT and CDR2 YNNKEL. The CDR3 runs 12 residues from the cysteine to the phenylalanine. CDR3 DNA is the only sequence kept; it has 36 bases, read in frame from the first base. Ficoll-Paque density gradient centrifugation was used to isolate PBMCs. This clonotype occurred a few times. It lacks a known antigen. Base qualities are not recorded, but no much larger clone differs from it by a single base. This TCR derives from an adult woman who had mild COVID-19 (a few samples of this study predate the infection). The sample titles of this study are shuffled in the database, so cell type and time point are left out; the donor was told from shared clones. Recombination joined TRBV3-1 with TRBJ2-7; no confident D gene assignment can be made. Sequenced: PBMCs or a T cell subset sorted from them (not recorded which). The DNA sequence follows: TGTGCCAGCAGCCCGGACCGTTACGAGCAGTACTTC. The resulting protein is CASSPDRYEQYF.